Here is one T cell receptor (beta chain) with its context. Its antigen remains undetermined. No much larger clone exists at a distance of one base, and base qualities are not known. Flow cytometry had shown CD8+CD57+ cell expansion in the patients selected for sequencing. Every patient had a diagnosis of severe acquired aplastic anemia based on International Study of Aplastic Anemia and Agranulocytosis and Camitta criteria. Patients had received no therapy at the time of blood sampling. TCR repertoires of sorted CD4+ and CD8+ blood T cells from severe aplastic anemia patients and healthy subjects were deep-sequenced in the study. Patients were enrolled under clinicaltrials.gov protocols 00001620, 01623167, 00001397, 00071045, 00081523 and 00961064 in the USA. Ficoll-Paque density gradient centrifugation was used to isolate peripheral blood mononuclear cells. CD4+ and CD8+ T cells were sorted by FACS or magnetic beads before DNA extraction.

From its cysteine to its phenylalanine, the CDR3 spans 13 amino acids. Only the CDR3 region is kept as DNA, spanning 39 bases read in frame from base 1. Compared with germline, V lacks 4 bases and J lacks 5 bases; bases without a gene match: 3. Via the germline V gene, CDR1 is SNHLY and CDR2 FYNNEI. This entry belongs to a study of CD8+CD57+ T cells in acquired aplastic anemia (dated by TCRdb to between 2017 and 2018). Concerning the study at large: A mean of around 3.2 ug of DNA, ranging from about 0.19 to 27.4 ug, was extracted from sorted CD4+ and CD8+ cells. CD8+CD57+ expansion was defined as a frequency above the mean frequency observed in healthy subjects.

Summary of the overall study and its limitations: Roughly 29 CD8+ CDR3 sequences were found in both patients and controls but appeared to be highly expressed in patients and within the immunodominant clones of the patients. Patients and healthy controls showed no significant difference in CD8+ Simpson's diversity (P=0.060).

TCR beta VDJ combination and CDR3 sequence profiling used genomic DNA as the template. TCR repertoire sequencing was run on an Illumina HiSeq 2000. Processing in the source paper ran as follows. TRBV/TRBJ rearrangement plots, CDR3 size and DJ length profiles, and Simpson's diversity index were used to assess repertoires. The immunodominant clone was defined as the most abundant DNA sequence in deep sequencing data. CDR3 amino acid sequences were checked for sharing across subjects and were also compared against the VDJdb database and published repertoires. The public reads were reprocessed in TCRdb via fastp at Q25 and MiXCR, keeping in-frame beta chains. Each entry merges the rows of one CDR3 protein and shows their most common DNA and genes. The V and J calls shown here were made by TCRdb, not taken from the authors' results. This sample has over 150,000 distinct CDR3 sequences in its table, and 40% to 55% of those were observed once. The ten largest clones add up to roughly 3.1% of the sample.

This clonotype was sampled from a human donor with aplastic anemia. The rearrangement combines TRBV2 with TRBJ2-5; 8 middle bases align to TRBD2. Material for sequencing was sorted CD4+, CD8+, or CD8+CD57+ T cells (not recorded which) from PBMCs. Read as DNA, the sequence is TGTGCCAGCAGTGGTTCGGGGGGGGAGACCCAGTACTTC. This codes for CASSGSGGETQYF.